This note documents a single T cell receptor (beta chain) sequence. This entry is derived from a study of blood T cell repertoires in COVID-19. Overall study context: In each case, the material was cDNA or gDNA derived from T cells, B-cell-depleted T cells, or PBMCs.

The CDR3 loop spans 16 amino acids. Germline lookup yields CDR1 LNHDA and CDR2 SQIVND (reference sequence). V lost 7 bases and J lost 0, with 18 bases in between. TCRdb keeps only in-frame clones here, not all; method: immunoSEQ multiplex PCR. The sample comprises just over 150,000 clones, roughly nine tenths of which are singletons, and about 2.4% rests with the top ten. The chain recombines TRBV19 with TRBJ1-2, with D tentatively TRBD1 (5 bases). The sequenced sample consisted of peripheral blood. The source is a woman aged 70 to 79 with acute or convalescent COVID-19. The CDR3 protein is CASKRGAPATNYGYTF. Written as DNA, the CDR3 is TGTGCCAGTAAACGCGGGGCGCCGGCTACTAACTATGGCTACACCTTC.